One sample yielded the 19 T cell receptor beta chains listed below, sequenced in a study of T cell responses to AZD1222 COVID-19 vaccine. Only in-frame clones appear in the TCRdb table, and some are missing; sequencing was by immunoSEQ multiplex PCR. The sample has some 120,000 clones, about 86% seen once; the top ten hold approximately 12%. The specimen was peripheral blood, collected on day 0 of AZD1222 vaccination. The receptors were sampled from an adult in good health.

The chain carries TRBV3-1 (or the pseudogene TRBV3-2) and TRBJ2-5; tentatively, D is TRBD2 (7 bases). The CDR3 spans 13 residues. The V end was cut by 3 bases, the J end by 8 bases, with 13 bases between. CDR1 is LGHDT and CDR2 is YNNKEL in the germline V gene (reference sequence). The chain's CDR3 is CASSQDWGGTQYF. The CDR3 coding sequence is TGTGCCAGCAGCCAGGACTGGGGGGGCACCCAGTACTTC.

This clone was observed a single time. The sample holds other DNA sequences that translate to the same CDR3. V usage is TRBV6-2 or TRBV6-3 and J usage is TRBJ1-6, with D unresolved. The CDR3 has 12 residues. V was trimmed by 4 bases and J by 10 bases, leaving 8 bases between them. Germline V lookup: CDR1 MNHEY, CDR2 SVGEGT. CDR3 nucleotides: TGTGCCAGCAGTTGGGATAGATCACCCCTCCACTTT. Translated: CASSWDRSPLHF.

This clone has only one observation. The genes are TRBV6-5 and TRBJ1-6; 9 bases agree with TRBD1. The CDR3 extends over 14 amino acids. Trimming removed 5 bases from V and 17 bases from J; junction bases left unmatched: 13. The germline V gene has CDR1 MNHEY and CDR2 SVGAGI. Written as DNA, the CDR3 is TGTGCCAGCAGTAGTTTTACAGGGGGCAAGGAGATCCACTTT. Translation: CASSSFTGGKEIHF.

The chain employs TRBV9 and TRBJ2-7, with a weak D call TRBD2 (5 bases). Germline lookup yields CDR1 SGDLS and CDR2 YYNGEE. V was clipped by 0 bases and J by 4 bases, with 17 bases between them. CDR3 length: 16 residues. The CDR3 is CASSVGPGSAVYEQYF. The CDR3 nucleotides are TGTGCCAGCAGCGTAGGACCTGGGAGCGCTGTATACGAGCAGTACTTC.

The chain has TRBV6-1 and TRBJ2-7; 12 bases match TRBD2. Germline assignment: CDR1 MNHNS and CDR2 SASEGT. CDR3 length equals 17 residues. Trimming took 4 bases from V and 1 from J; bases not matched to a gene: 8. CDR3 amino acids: CASSATWTSGVSYEQYF. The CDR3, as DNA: TGTGCCAGCAGTGCGACCTGGACTAGCGGGGTATCCTACGAGCAGTACTTC.

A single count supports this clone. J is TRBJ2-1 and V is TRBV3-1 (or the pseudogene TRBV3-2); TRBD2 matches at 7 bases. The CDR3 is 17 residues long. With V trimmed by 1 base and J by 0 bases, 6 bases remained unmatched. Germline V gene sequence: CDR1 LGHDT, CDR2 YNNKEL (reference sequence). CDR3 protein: CASSQVAGASSYNEQFF. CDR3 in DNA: TGTGCCAGCAGCCAAGTGGCGGGAGCTAGCTCCTACAATGAGCAGTTCTTC.

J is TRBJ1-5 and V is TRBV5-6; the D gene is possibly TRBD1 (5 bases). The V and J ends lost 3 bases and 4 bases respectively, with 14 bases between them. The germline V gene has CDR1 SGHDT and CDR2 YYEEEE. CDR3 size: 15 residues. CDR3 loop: CASSSQGLANQPQHF. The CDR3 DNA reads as TGTGCCAGCAGCTCTCAGGGTTTAGCGAATCAGCCCCAGCATTTT.

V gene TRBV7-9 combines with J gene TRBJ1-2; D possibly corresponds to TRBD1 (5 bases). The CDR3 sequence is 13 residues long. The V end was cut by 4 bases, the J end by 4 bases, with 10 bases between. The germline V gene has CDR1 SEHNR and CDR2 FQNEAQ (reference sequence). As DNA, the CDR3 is TGTGCCAGCAGCTCGACAGACCTCTATGGCTACACCTTC. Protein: CASSSTDLYGYTF.

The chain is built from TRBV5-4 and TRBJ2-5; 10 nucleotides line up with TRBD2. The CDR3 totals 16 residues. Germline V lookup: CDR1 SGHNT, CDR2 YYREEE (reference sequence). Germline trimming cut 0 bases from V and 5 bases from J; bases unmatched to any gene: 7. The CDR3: CASSLALSGRLETQYF. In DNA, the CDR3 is TGTGCCAGCAGCTTGGCTCTTAGCGGGAGGCTGGAGACCCAGTACTTC.

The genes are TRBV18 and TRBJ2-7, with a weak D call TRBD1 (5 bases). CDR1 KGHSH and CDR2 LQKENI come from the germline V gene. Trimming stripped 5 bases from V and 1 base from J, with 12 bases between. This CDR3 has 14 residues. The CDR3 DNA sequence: TGTGCCAGCTCATCGTTAGACAGTTCCTACGAGCAGTACTTC. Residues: CASSSLDSSYEQYF.

CDR3 loop: CASSLINRNSPLHF. CDR3 nucleotide sequence: TGTGCCAGCAGCTTAATTAACAGGAATTCACCCCTCCACTTT. The chain is built from TRBV7-9 and TRBJ1-6; a weak D match, TRBD1 (5 bases). With 2 bases removed from V and 7 bases from J, the gap between germline ends came to 9 bases. The CDR3 has 14 amino acids. Per germline, CDR1 SEHNR and CDR2 FQNEAQ (reference sequence).

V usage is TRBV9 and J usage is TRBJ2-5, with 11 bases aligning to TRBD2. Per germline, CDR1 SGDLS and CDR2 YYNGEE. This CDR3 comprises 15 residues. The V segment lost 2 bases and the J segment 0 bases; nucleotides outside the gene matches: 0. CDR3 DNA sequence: TGTGCCAGCAGCGTGGGACTAGCGGACCAAGAGACCCAGTACTTC. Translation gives CASSVGLADQETQYF. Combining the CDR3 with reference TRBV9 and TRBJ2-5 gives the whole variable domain DSGVTQTPKHLITATGQRVTLRCSPRSGDLSVYWYQQSLDQGLQFLIQYYNGEERAKGNILERFSAQQFPDLHSELNLSSLELGDSALYFCASSVGLADQETQYFGPGTRLLVL.

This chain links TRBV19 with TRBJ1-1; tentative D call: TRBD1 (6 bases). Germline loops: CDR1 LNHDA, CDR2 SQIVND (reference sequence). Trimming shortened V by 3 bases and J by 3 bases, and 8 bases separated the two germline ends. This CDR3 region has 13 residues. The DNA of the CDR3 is TGTGCCAGTAGTATGAGGGGGGACACTGAAGCTTTCTTT. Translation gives CASSMRGDTEAFF.

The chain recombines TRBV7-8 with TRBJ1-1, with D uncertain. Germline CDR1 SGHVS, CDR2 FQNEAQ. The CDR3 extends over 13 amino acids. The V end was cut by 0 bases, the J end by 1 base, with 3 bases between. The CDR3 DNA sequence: TGTGCCAGCAGCTTAGCAGAGAACACTGAAGCTTTCTTT. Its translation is CASSLAENTEAFF. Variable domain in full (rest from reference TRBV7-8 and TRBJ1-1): GAGVSQSPRYKVAKRGQDVALRCDPISGHVSLFWYQQALGQGPEFLTYFQNEAQLDKSGLPSDRFFAERPEGSVSTLKIQRTQQEDSAVYLCASSLAENTEAFFGQGTRLTVV.

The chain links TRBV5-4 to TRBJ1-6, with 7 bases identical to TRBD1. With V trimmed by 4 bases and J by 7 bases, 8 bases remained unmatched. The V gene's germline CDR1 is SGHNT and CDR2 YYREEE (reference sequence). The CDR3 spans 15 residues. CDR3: CASSRQGGGNSPLHF. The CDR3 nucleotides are TGTGCCAGCAGCAGACAGGGCGGAGGGAATTCACCCCTCCACTTT.

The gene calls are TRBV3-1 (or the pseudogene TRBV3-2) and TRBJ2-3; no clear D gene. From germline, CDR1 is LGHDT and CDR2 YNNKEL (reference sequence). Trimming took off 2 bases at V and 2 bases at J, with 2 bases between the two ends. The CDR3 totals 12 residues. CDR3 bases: TGTGCCAGCAGCCAATACACAGATACGCAGTATTTT. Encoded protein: CASSQYTDTQYF.

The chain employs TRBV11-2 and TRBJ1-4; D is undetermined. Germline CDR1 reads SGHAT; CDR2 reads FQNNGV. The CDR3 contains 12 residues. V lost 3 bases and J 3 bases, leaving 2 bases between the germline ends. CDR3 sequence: CASSFANEKLFF. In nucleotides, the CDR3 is TGTGCCAGCAGCTTTGCTAATGAAAAACTGTTTTTT.

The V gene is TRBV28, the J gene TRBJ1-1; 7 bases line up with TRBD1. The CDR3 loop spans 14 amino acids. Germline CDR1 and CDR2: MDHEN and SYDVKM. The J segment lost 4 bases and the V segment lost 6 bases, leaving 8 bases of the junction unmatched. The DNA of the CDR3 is TGTGCCAGCAGGGAGACAGGGAGGGTCACTGAAGCTTTCTTT. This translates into CASRETGRVTEAFF.

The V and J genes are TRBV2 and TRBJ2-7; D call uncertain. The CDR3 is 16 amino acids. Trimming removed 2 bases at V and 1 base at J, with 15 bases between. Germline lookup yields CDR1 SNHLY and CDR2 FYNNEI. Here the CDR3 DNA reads TGTGCCAGCAGTGAAAGCCCCGATCCCCTATCCTACGAGCAGTACTTC. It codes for CASSESPDPLSYEQYF.